Below are 17 T cell receptor beta chains sequenced from a single sample in a study of cytomegalovirus exposure and HLA in healthy donors. The PCR used 60 Vbeta and 13 Jbeta primers. The assay was immunoSEQ multiplex PCR, and TCRdb's table has in-frame clones only and misses some. The profile covers some 170,000 clones, with approximately 72% appearing a single time and roughly 2.5% taken by the ten largest. The sample taken for sequencing was PBMCs. These receptors were obtained from a human donor in good health.

The rearrangement uses TRBV7-9 and TRBJ2-7; 13 nucleotides agree with TRBD2. The CDR3 has 17 residues. Germline CDR1 reads SEHNR; CDR2 reads FQNEAQ (reference sequence). Unmatched junction bases numbered 5, after V lost 1 base and J lost 2 bases. This chain's CDR3 is CASSLETSGGLAYEQYF. CDR3 in DNA: TGTGCCAGCAGCTTAGAGACTAGCGGGGGGTTAGCCTACGAGCAGTACTTC.

The chain couples TRBV5-4 to TRBJ2-7; 12 positions agree with TRBD2. Per the germline V gene, CDR1 is SGHNT and CDR2 is YYREEE (reference sequence). The V segment lost 0 bases and the J segment 4 bases; nucleotides outside the gene matches: 8. The CDR3 is 17 amino acids. The CDR3 DNA is TGTGCCAGCAGCTTGGGGACTAGCGGGGCCCTGGGTTACGAGCAGTACTTC. Translated, it gives CASSLGTSGALGYEQYF.

In the case of this clone: Sequence at one end of the junction differs from germline and may be a read error. This sequence joins TRBV7-9 and TRBJ2-7, with 9 bases lining up with TRBD1. The CDR3 has 15 amino acids. CDR1 and CDR2 from the germline V gene are SEHNR and FQNEAQ (reference sequence). The chain's CDR3 is CSSSLYTGGGYEQYF. CDR3 nucleotides: TGTTCCAGCAGCTTATACACAGGGGGCGGGTACGAGCAGTACTTC. Based on the CDR3 plus reference TRBV7-9 and TRBJ2-7, the full variable domain is DTGVSQNPRHKITKRGQNVTFRCDPISEHNRLYWYRQTLGQGPEFLTYFQNEAQLEKSRLLSDRFSAERPKGSFSTLEIQRTEQGDSAMYLCSSSLYTGGGYEQYFGPGTRLTVT.

The chain couples TRBV11-2 to TRBJ1-5; D is undetermined. V was clipped by 5 bases and J by 4 bases, with 9 bases between them. This CDR3 has 13 residues. The germline V gene has CDR1 SGHAT and CDR2 FQNNGV. CDR3 DNA sequence: TGTGCCAGCAGCCCCGACAAAAATCAGCCCCAGCATTTT. Residues: CASSPDKNQPQHF.

A word on this clone: One junction end does not reproduce the germline sequence, and a read error may be involved. The chain is built from TRBV5-1 and TRBJ1-1; D not resolved. This CDR3 contains 14 residues. The germline V gene encodes CDR1 SGHRS and CDR2 YFSETQ. The CDR3 nucleotides are TGCGCCAGCAGCTTGATACAGACGAACGCTGAAGCTTTCTTT. Encoded protein: CASSLIQTNAEAFF.

J is TRBJ1-2 and V is TRBV5-1; maybe TRBD1 (5 bases). The length of the CDR3 is 14 residues. V was cut by 4 bases and J by 3 bases, with 13 bases left in between. CDR1 is SGHRS, CDR2 YFSETQ, per germline. The CDR3 loop is CASSPGVWDYGYTF. The CDR3 DNA sequence: TGCGCCAGCAGCCCGGGGGTGTGGGACTATGGCTACACCTTC.

This rearrangement joins TRBV10-3 to TRBJ2-7; the match to TRBD1 covers 9 bases. Germline values: CDR1 ENHRY, CDR2 SYGVKD. This CDR3 has 16 amino acids. Trimming took 6 bases from V and 3 from J; bases not matched to a gene: 12. CDR3 residues: CAIRSGQGSFVYEQYF. The CDR3 coding sequence is TGTGCCATCAGATCGGGACAGGGATCTTTTGTCTACGAGCAGTACTTC.

This clone was detected a few times. V gene TRBV5-5 combines with J gene TRBJ2-5; possibly TRBD1 for D (5 bases). Germline lookup yields CDR1 SGHKS and CDR2 YYEKEE (reference sequence). V lost 0 bases and J lost 4, with 10 bases in between. This CDR3 comprises 14 residues. The CDR3 coding sequence is TGTGCCAGCAGCTTGGCCAGGGTCGGAGAGACCCAGTACTTC. This sequence encodes CASSLARVGETQYF.

The chain joins TRBV7-8 to TRBJ2-5; 14 nucleotides align to TRBD2. The V gene end was trimmed by 6 bases and the J gene end by 1 base; junction bases not matched to a gene: 4. The CDR3 is 16 amino acids. Germline V lookup: CDR1 SGHVS, CDR2 FQNEAQ. CDR3 in DNA: TGTGCCAGCAGAAGACTAGCGGGGGGGACCCAAGAGACCCAGTACTTC. As protein: CASRRLAGGTQETQYF.

This clone showed up just a few times. The gene calls are TRBV4-3 and TRBJ2-3; 7 nucleotides agree with TRBD1. This CDR3 is built from 16 residues. Germline values: CDR1 LGHNA, CDR2 YSLEER. The V and J ends lost 4 bases and 5 bases, in that order; junction bases with no gene match: 12. The CDR3 sequence is CASSPNQGVGVDTQYF. For the CDR3, the DNA is TGCGCCAGCAGCCCCAATCAGGGGGTCGGTGTAGATACGCAGTATTTT.

In nucleotides, the CDR3 is TGTGCCATCAGTGATTATCCGGGAGATCAGCCCCAGCATTTT. This codes for CAISDYPGDQPQHF. The chain carries TRBV10-3 and TRBJ1-5; no reliable D call. The CDR3 contains 14 residues. Deletions cut 3 bases from V and 5 bases from J, with 11 bases between. Germline lookup yields CDR1 ENHRY and CDR2 SYGVKD.

The J gene is TRBJ2-3, the V gene TRBV6-4, with 8 positions matching TRBD1. CDR1 and CDR2 (germline): MRHNA, SNTAGT. The CDR3 consists of 14 residues. Trimming cost V 6 bases and J 1 base; bases outside gene matches: 3. The CDR3 here is CASSSTGGTDTQYF. CDR3 sequence (DNA): TGTGCCAGCAGCTCGACAGGGGGCACAGATACGCAGTATTTT.

The chain carries TRBV16 and TRBJ2-7; D is possibly TRBD2 (5 bases). The CDR3 runs to 16 residues. The germline V and J ends were trimmed by 1 base and 1 base, with 14 bases remaining between them. Germline V gene data show CDR1 as KGHSY and CDR2 as FQNENV. CDR3 in amino acids: CASSQYGGEGSYEQYF. CDR3 nucleotides: TGTGCCAGCAGCCAATACGGAGGAGAGGGATCCTACGAGCAGTACTTC.

V gene TRBV10-3 combines with J gene TRBJ2-1; the D gene is possibly TRBD2 (7 bases). The CDR3 contains 14 residues. The V gene's germline CDR1 is ENHRY and CDR2 SYGVKD. The V end was cut by 7 bases, the J end by 5 bases, with 15 bases between. The CDR3 nucleotides read TGTGCCATCAAGGGGGGGGGCAGGGACAATGAGCAGTTCTTC. This gives the protein CAIKGGGRDNEQFF.

The V and J genes are TRBV14 and TRBJ1-1, with a possible D match to TRBD1 (6 bases). Germline V gives CDR1 SGHDN, CDR2 FVKESK. The CDR3 runs 19 residues. Trimming took 0 bases from V and 4 from J, leaving 24 bases between them. The CDR3 sequence is CASSQDRRQGFTRGTEAFF. The DNA for the CDR3 is TGTGCCAGCAGCCAAGATCGACGGCAGGGGTTCACCCGGGGCACTGAAGCTTTCTTT.

V is TRBV6-4 and J is TRBJ2-1; 10 bases agree with TRBD2. The CDR3 runs to 15 residues. Trimming took 6 bases from V and 7 from J; bases not matched to a gene: 9. CDR1 is MRHNA, CDR2 SNTAGT, per germline. The CDR3 sequence: CASRTEAGGRNEQFF. The CDR3 region has the DNA TGTGCCAGCAGAACCGAAGCGGGGGGGCGGAATGAGCAGTTCTTC.

The chain employs TRBV19 and TRBJ1-5, with D possibly TRBD1 on 5 matching bases. The CDR3 runs 16 residues. Germline CDR1 reads LNHDA; CDR2 reads SQIVND (reference sequence). V lost 3 bases and J 2 bases, leaving 14 bases between the germline ends. DNA for the CDR3: TGTGCCAGTAGTATCGGAGGGGTGTGGGGCAATCAGCCCCAGCATTTT. Protein sequence: CASSIGGVWGNQPQHF.